The clone carrying this TCR beta chain was observed many times. The sample originates from a study of T-cell memory formation after mild COVID-19. CDR1 DFQATT and CDR2 SNEGSKA come from the germline V gene (reference sequence). J lost 4 bases, V lost 7 bases, and 12 bases had no gene match. The length of the CDR3 is 15 residues. TCRdb reprocessed the 5' RACE reads with MiXCR, giving one entry per CDR3 protein. The sample contains approximately 150,000 distinct CDR3 sequences, 6% to 7% of which appear only once. Sequencing was done on a sample of PBMCs or a T cell subset sorted from them (not recorded which). This TCR came from an adult woman who had mild COVID-19 (a few samples of this study predate the infection). Cell type and time point are not known. V usage is TRBV20-1 and J usage is TRBJ2-1; 8 bases line up with TRBD1. DNA of the CDR3: TGCAGTGTCCCCGACTACAGGGGGTTGTACAATGAGCAGTTCTTC. It specifies CSVPDYRGLYNEQFF.